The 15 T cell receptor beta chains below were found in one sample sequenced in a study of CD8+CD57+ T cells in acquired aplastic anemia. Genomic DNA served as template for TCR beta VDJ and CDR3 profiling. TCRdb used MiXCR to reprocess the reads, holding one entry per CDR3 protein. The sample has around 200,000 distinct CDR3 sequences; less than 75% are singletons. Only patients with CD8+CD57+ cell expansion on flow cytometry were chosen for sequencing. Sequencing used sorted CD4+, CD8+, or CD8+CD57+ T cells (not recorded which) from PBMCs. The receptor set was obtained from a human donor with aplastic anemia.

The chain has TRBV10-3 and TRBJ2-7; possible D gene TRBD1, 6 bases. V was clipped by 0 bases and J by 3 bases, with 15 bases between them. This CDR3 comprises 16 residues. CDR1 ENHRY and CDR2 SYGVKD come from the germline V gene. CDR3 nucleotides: TGTGCCATCAGTGAGTCGAGGGGGACCGGTAACTACGAGCAGTACTTC. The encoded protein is CAISESRGTGNYEQYF.

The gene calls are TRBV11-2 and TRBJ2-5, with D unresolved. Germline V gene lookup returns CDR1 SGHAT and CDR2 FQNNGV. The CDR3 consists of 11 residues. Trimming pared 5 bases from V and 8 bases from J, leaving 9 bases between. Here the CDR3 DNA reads TGTGCCAGCAGCCATGATGTAACCCAGTACTTC. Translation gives CASSHDVTQYF.

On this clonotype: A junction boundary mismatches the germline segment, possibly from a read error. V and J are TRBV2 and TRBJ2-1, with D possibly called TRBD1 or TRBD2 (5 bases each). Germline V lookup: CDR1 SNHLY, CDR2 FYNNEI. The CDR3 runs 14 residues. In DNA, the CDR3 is TGTGCCAGCAGTGAGGGGACCCTGAGGGGTGAGCGGTTCTTC. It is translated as CASSEGTLRGERFF.

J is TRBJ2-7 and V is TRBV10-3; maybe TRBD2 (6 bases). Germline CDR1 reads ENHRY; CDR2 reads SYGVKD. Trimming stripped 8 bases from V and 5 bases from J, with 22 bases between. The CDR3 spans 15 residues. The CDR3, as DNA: TGTGCCATCGCGGCATTGGGGTCGGGGGTTGACGAGCAGTACTTC. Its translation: CAIAALGSGVDEQYF.

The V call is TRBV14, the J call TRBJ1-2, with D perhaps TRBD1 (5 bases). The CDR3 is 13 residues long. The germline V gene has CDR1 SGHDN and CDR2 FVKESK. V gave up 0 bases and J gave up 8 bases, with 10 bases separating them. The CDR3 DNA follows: TGTGCCAGCAGCCAAGATCAGGGAAGCGGCTACACCTTC. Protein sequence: CASSQDQGSGYTF. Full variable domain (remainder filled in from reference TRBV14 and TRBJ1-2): EAGVTQFPSHSVIEKGQTVTLRCDPISGHDNLYWYRRVMGKEIKFLLHFVKESKQDESGMPNNRFLAERTGGTYSTLKVQPAELEDSGVYFCASSQDQGSGYTFGSGTRLTVV.

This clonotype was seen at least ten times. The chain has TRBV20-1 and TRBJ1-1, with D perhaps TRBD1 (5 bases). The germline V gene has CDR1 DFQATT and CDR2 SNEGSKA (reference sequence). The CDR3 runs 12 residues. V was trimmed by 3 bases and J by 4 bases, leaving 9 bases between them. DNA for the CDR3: TGCAGTGCTAGTGTGGGGCCCACTGAAGCTTTCTTT. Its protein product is CSASVGPTEAFF.

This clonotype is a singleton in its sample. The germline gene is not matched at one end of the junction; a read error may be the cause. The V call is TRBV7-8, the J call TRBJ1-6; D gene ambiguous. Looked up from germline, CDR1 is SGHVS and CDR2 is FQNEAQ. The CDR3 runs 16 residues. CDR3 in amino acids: CASSLGSQTYNSPLYF. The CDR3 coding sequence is TGTGCCAGCAGCTTAGGTAGCCAAACCTATAATTCACCCCTCTACTTT.

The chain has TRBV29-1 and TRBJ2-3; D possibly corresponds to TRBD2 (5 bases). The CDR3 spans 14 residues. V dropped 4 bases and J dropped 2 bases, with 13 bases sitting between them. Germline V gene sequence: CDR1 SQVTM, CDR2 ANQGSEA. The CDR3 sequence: CSVVHPGYTDTQYF. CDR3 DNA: TGCAGCGTTGTCCATCCGGGATACACAGATACGCAGTATTTT.

CDR3 protein: CSALNPGTGLPEQYF. As DNA, the CDR3 is TGCAGTGCCCTAAACCCCGGGACCGGTTTACCGGAGCAGTACTTC. The chain has TRBV20-1 and TRBJ2-7; D may match TRBD1 or TRBD2 (5 bases each). The CDR3 is 15 amino acids. V lost 6 bases, J lost 7 bases, and 25 bases lay in between. In germline, CDR1 is DFQATT, CDR2 SNEGSKA (reference sequence).

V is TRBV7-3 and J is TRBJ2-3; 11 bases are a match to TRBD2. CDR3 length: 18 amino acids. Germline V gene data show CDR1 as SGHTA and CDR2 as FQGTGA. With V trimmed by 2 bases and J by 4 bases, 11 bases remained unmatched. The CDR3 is CASSLVVAGGPGADTQYF. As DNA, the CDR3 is TGTGCCAGCAGCTTAGTCGTAGCGGGGGGGCCCGGCGCAGATACGCAGTATTTT.

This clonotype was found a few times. The CDR3 DNA sequence: TGTGCCACTACGGGACAGGGTATTGGTGTGCAGTACTTC. The encoded protein is CATTGQGIGVQYF. The V call is TRBV5-6, the J call TRBJ2-7; 9 bases fit TRBD1. Germline CDR1 and CDR2: SGHDT and YYEEEE. The CDR3 sequence is 13 residues long. V lost 9 bases and J lost 9; bases outside the gene matches: 13. Full variable domain (remainder filled in from reference TRBV5-6 and TRBJ2-7): DAGVTQSPTHLIKTRGQQVTLRCSPKSGHDTVSWYQQALGQGPQFIFQYYEEEERQRGNFPDRFSGHQFPNYSSELNVNALLLGDSALYLCATTGQGIGVQYFGPGTRLTVT.

The CDR3 DNA follows: TGTGCCAGTAGTAAGGTGACAGGGGGGTCCACAGAGACCCAGTACTTC. This translates into CASSKVTGGSTETQYF. The chain is built from TRBV19 and TRBJ2-5; TRBD1 matches at 9 bases. This CDR3 has 16 residues. Trimming took 4 bases from V and 4 from J; bases not matched to a gene: 10. CDR1 LNHDA and CDR2 SQIVND come from the germline V gene (reference sequence). Full variable domain (missing parts from reference TRBV19 and TRBJ2-5): DGGITQSPKYLFRKEGQNVTLSCEQNLNHDAMYWYRQDPGQGLRLIYYSQIVNDFQKGDIAEGYSVSREKKESFPLTVTSAQKNPTAFYLCASSKVTGGSTETQYFGPGTRLLVL.

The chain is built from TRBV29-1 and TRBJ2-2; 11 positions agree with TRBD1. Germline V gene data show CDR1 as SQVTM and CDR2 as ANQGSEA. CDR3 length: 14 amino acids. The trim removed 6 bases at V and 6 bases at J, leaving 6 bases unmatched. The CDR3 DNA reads TGCAGCGTCGCGAGGGGACAGGGGGCCGGGGAGCTGTTTTTT. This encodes CSVARGQGAGELFF.

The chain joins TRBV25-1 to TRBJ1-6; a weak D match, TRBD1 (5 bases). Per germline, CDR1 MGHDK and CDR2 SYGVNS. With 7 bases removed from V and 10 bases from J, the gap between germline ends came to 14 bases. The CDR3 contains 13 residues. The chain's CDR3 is CASKGRGSSPLHF. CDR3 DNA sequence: TGTGCCAGCAAGGGACGGGGGTCGTCACCCCTCCACTTT.

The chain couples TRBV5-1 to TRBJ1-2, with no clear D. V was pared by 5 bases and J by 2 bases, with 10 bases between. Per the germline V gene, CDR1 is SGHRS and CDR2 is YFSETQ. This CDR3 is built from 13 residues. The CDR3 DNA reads TGCGCCAGCAGTGATGACGGCAACTATGGCTACACCTTC. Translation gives CASSDDGNYGYTF.